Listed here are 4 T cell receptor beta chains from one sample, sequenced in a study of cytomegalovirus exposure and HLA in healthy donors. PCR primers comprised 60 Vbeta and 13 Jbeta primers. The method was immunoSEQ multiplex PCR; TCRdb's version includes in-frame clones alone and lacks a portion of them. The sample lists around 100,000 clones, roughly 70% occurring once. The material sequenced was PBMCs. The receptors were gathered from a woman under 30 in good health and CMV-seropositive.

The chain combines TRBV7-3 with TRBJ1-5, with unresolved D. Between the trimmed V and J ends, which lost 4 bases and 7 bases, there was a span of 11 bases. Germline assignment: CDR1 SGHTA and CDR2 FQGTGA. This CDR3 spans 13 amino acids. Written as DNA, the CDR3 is TGTGCCAGCAGCTCGGACTTGGGGCAGCCCCAGCATTTT. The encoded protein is CASSSDLGQPQHF.

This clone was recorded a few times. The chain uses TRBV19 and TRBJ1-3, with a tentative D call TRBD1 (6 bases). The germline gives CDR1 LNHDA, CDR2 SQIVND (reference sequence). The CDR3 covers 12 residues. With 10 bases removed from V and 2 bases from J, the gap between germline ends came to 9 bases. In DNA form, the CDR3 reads TGTGCCATCAGGACAGCTGGAAACACCATATATTTT. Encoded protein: CAIRTAGNTIYF. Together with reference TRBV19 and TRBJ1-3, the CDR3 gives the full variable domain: DGGITQSPKYLFRKEGQNVTLSCEQNLNHDAMYWYRQDPGQGLRLIYYSQIVNDFQKGDIAEGYSVSREKKESFPLTVTSAQKNPTAFYLCAIRTAGNTIYFGEGSWLTVV.

The CDR3 region has the DNA TGTGCCAGCAGTGCCTGGGTAGGGGGCGGGTACGAGCAGTACTTC. Its translation: CASSAWVGGGYEQYF. The V and J genes are TRBV6-5 and TRBJ2-7; 7 bases line up with TRBD1. CDR1 is MNHEY, CDR2 SVGAGI, per germline. V was pared by 5 bases and J by 4 bases, with 11 bases of the junction left unmatched. There are 15 residues in the CDR3.

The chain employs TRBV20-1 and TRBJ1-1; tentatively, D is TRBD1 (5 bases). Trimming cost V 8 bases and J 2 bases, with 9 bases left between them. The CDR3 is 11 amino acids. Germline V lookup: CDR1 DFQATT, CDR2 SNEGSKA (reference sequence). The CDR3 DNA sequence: TGCAGTATTGACAGAAACACTGAAGCTTTCTTT. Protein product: CSIDRNTEAFF.